Shown below are 25 T cell receptor beta chains from a single sample sequenced in a study of blood T cell repertoires in COVID-19. The assay was immunoSEQ multiplex PCR, and TCRdb's table has in-frame clones only and misses some. Here the sample spans over 150,000 clones, roughly four fifths being singletons. What was sequenced was peripheral blood. These TCRs come from a woman over 75 with COVID-19, enrolled during active disease.

The rearrangement links TRBV27 to TRBJ2-7, with D perhaps matching TRBD2 (5 bases). CDR1 and CDR2 from the germline V gene are MNHEY and SMNVEV (reference sequence). This CDR3 has 18 amino acids. Trimming removed 4 bases from V and 3 bases from J, with 25 bases in between. DNA of the CDR3: TGTGCCAGCAGTTCCCCTCCCCCGCGGGCCGCGAGTAGCTACGAGCAGTACTTC. As protein: CASSSPPPRAASSYEQYF.

The chain employs TRBV7-2 and TRBJ2-2, with 11 bases identical to TRBD1. In germline, CDR1 is SGHTA, CDR2 FQGNSA. The CDR3 contains 16 residues. Trimming cost V 5 bases and J 4 bases; bases outside gene matches: 6. The CDR3 reads CASSRTGGAGTGELFF. DNA for the CDR3: TGTGCCAGCAGCCGGACAGGGGGCGCCGGCACCGGGGAGCTGTTTTTT. Combining the CDR3 with reference TRBV7-2 and TRBJ2-2 gives the whole variable domain GAGVSQSPSNKVTEKGKDVELRCDPISGHTALYWYRQSLGQGLEFLIYFQGNSAPDKSGLPSDRFSAERTGGSVSTLTIQRTQQEDSAVYLCASSRTGGAGTGELFFGEGSRLTVL.

This clone was observed a few times. The chain employs TRBV6-5 and TRBJ1-5, with D perhaps matching TRBD1 (6 bases). V was cut by 10 bases and J by 6 bases, with 22 bases left in between. CDR1 is MNHEY and CDR2 is SVGAGI in the germline V gene. The CDR3 extends over 15 amino acids. As DNA, the CDR3 is TGTGCCACCTCCTCCGTCGGGGGGCAGCGTCAGCCCCAGCATTTT. This codes for CATSSVGGQRQPQHF.

The chain employs TRBV2 and TRBJ2-7, with 10 bases lining up with TRBD1. CDR1 SNHLY and CDR2 FYNNEI come from the germline V gene. After removal of 11 bases from V and 6 bases from J, the junction contained 10 bases not matched to a gene. This CDR3 has 13 residues. CDR3 amino acids: CAGRRDRGLEQYF. DNA of the CDR3: TGTGCCGGTCGCCGGGACAGGGGCCTCGAGCAGTACTTC.

The rearrangement joins TRBV7-9 to TRBJ2-7, with D tentatively TRBD2 (6 bases). Germline V gene sequence: CDR1 SEHNR, CDR2 FQNEAQ (reference sequence). The CDR3 runs 13 residues. V was pared by 4 bases and J by 4 bases, with 11 bases between. CDR3 in amino acids: CASSSSGRYEQYF. The CDR3, as DNA: TGTGCCAGCAGCTCAAGCGGGCGTTACGAGCAGTACTTC.

The rearrangement uses TRBV2 and TRBJ1-2; TRBD1 aligns across 8 bases. J lost 2 bases, V lost 6 bases, and 2 bases had no gene match. Germline CDR1 reads SNHLY; CDR2 reads FYNNEI. The CDR3 is 13 residues long. The CDR3 DNA reads TGTGCCAGCAGGGACAGGGTCAACTATGGCTACACCTTC. Its protein product is CASRDRVNYGYTF.

This sequence joins TRBV5-1 and TRBJ2-1; D is possibly TRBD2 (5 bases). V lost 0 bases to trimming and J lost 3 bases, with 10 bases between them. Germline assignment: CDR1 SGHRS and CDR2 YFSETQ. The CDR3 has 15 amino acids. CDR3 protein: CASSLEAGLYNEQFF. The CDR3 nucleotides read TGCGCCAGCAGCTTGGAGGCGGGTCTCTACAATGAGCAGTTCTTC. Using reference TRBV5-1 and TRBJ2-1 for the parts outside the CDR3, the full variable domain is KAGVTQTPRYLIKTRGQQVTLSCSPISGHRSVSWYQQTPGQGLQFLFEYFSETQRNKGNFPGRFSGRQFSNSRSEMNVSTLELGDSALYLCASSLEAGLYNEQFFGPGTRLTVL.

The V call is TRBV19, the J call TRBJ2-7; TRBD1 might be the D (6 bases). The CDR3 has 13 amino acids. CDR1 is LNHDA, CDR2 SQIVND, per germline (reference sequence). V dropped 3 bases and J dropped 2 bases, with 8 bases sitting between them. DNA for the CDR3: TGTGCCAGTAGTATCTACAGGGCCTACGAGCAGTACTTC. It encodes CASSIYRAYEQYF.

This clone occurred a few times. The gene calls are TRBV5-1 and TRBJ1-3; 8 nucleotides line up with TRBD1. J lost 6 bases, V lost 4 bases, and 9 bases had no gene match. The CDR3 has 15 residues. Germline V lookup: CDR1 SGHRS, CDR2 YFSETQ. DNA of the CDR3: TGCGCCAGCAGCGAGCAAGCAGGGGGCGAAAACACCATATATTTT. Protein sequence: CASSEQAGGENTIYF.

V and J are TRBV13 and TRBJ2-5; D gene ambiguous. Germline V CDR1 and CDR2: PRHDT, FYEKMQ (reference sequence). The CDR3 has 12 amino acids. Between the trimmed V and J ends, which lost 1 base and 5 bases, there was a span of 5 bases. CDR3 amino acids: CASSLVRETQYF. Written as DNA, the CDR3 is TGTGCCAGCAGCTTAGTGCGGGAGACCCAGTACTTC.

The chain combines TRBV4-1 with TRBJ1-2; no clear D gene. V gave up 4 bases and J gave up 5 bases, with 20 bases separating them. The CDR3 is 16 amino acids. Germline values: CDR1 MGHRA, CDR2 YSYEKL. The CDR3 loop is CASSPHGGRRDYGYTF. The CDR3 DNA sequence: TGCGCCAGCAGCCCACACGGCGGGCGAAGAGATTATGGCTACACCTTC.

This clone was seen once. The gene calls are TRBV27 and TRBJ1-1; TRBD1 matches 7 bases. With V trimmed by 4 bases and J by 0 bases, 14 bases remained unmatched. The CDR3 has 18 residues. The V gene's germline CDR1 is MNHEY and CDR2 SMNVEV (reference sequence). The CDR3, as DNA: TGTGCCAGCAGTTCCAACTACAGGGGCCGGACTATGAACACTGAAGCTTTCTTT. This codes for CASSSNYRGRTMNTEAFF.

In DNA form, the CDR3 reads TGTGCCAGCATCCAATCGGGTGAGCAGTACTTC. It translates to CASIQSGEQYF. This chain uses TRBV28 with TRBJ2-7, with unresolved D. The CDR3 is made up of 11 amino acids. Germline values: CDR1 MDHEN, CDR2 SYDVKM. Trimming shortened V by 7 bases and J by 7 bases, and 11 bases separated the two germline ends.

This sequence joins TRBV10-3 and TRBJ1-2, with TRBD1 identical over 8 bases. Per the germline V gene, CDR1 is ENHRY and CDR2 is SYGVKD. There are 12 residues in the CDR3. J lost 2 bases, V lost 11 bases, and 4 bases had no gene match. CDR3 in amino acids: CAANRGNYGYTF. CDR3 in DNA: TGTGCCGCAAACAGGGGGAACTATGGCTACACCTTC.

Here the CDR3 reads CASSSAGGPHEQFF. As DNA, the CDR3 is TGCGCCAGCAGCTCAGCGGGAGGGCCCCATGAGCAGTTCTTC. This chain links TRBV5-1 with TRBJ2-1, with 10 bases matching TRBD2. CDR3 length: 14 residues. Germline CDR1 is SGHRS and CDR2 is YFSETQ. J lost 8 bases, V lost 3 bases, and 5 bases had no gene match.

This clone has only one observation. The V and J genes are TRBV6-6 and TRBJ1-5; tentative D call: TRBD1 (6 bases). The CDR3 extends over 13 amino acids. Trimming took off 5 bases at V and 15 bases at J, with 20 bases between the two ends. Germline V gene data show CDR1 as MNHNY and CDR2 as SVGAGI (reference sequence). The CDR3 is CASSHPNRELRHF. In DNA form, the CDR3 reads TGTGCCAGCAGTCACCCTAACAGGGAACTCCGGCATTTT.

The chain uses TRBV5-1 and TRBJ2-7, with 11 bases that match TRBD1. V shed 5 bases, J shed 3 bases, and the junction held 4 bases outside the gene matches. The germline gives CDR1 SGHRS, CDR2 YFSETQ. The CDR3 runs to 14 residues. DNA for the CDR3: TGCGCCAGCAGTTCCGGGACAGGGGGCTACGAGCAGTACTTC. This codes for CASSSGTGGYEQYF.

The chain joins TRBV10-3 to TRBJ1-6, with D maybe TRBD1 (6 bases). The CDR3 contains 14 residues. Germline CDR1 and CDR2: ENHRY and SYGVKD. V was shortened by 3 bases and J by 9 bases, with 12 bases between the two germline ends. Written as DNA, the CDR3 is TGTGCCATCAGTGATTACAGGGCGACTTCACCCCTCCACTTT. Protein sequence: CAISDYRATSPLHF.

This clone was detected only once. This rearrangement joins TRBV4-1 to TRBJ2-2; 10 bases are shared with TRBD1. Germline V gives CDR1 MGHRA, CDR2 YSYEKL. V shed 9 bases and J 6 bases; nucleotides not matched to a gene: 7. CDR3 length equals 14 residues. CDR3 protein: CARETGGNPGELFF. CDR3 nucleotide sequence: TGCGCCAGAGAGACAGGGGGCAATCCCGGGGAGCTGTTTTTT.

CDR3 in amino acids: CASSHNGAPGEQYF. The DNA for the CDR3 is TGTGCCAGTTCCCATAACGGAGCTCCGGGGGAGCAGTACTTC. The V gene is TRBV19, the J gene TRBJ2-7; possible D gene TRBD2, 5 bases. Trimming removed 8 bases at V and 7 bases at J, with 21 bases between. Germline-derived CDR1 and CDR2 are LNHDA and SQIVND (reference sequence). This CDR3 has 14 amino acids. The whole variable domain, remainder taken from reference TRBV19 and TRBJ2-7, is DGGITQSPKYLFRKEGQNVTLSCEQNLNHDAMYWYRQDPGQGLRLIYYSQIVNDFQKGDIAEGYSVSREKKESFPLTVTSAQKNPTAFYLCASSHNGAPGEQYFGPGTRLTVT.

The genes are TRBV6-5 and TRBJ2-7; unclear D gene. This CDR3 spans 11 amino acids. From germline, CDR1 is MNHEY and CDR2 SVGAGI. Trimming removed 6 bases at V and 5 bases at J, with 8 bases between. DNA for the CDR3: TGTGCCAGCAGGAGGAGCCACGAGCAGTACTTC. Translated, it gives CASRRSHEQYF.

The chain is built from TRBV27 and TRBJ2-1; 13 bases agree with TRBD2. V shed 6 bases, J shed 7 bases, and the junction held 6 bases outside the gene matches. CDR1 MNHEY and CDR2 SMNVEV come from the germline V gene (reference sequence). The CDR3 loop spans 15 amino acids. CDR3 nucleotides: TGTGCCAGCAGACTAGCGGGAGGGCCTAGGAATGAGCAGTTCTTC. Protein product: CASRLAGGPRNEQFF.

The V call is TRBV9, the J call TRBJ1-2, with 7 positions matching TRBD1. With V trimmed by 4 bases and J by 4 bases, 10 bases remained unmatched. Germline lookup yields CDR1 SGDLS and CDR2 YYNGEE. This CDR3 has 15 amino acids. CDR3 in amino acids: CASSPSTGTAYGYTF. In DNA form, the CDR3 reads TGTGCCAGCAGCCCCAGCACCGGGACAGCCTATGGCTACACCTTC.

The chain recombines TRBV27 with TRBJ2-3; no clear D gene. The CDR3 sequence is 13 residues long. The V end was cut by 5 bases, the J end by 4 bases, with 10 bases between. Germline V lookup: CDR1 MNHEY, CDR2 SMNVEV (reference sequence). The chain's CDR3 is CASSPRNSDTQYF. The CDR3 nucleotides are TGTGCCAGCAGTCCCCGTAACTCAGATACGCAGTATTTT.

The chain employs TRBV11-3 and TRBJ2-2, with 9 bases fitting TRBD1. The germline V gene encodes CDR1 SGHNT and CDR2 YENEEA. Losses at the gene ends were 2 bases for V and 6 bases for J; bases not matched to a gene: 7. CDR3 length: 16 residues. CDR3 loop: CASSLPPGTGSGELFF. The CDR3 coding sequence is TGTGCCAGCAGCTTACCTCCCGGGACAGGGTCCGGGGAGCTGTTTTTT.